The present entry profiles one T cell receptor (beta chain) with its context. The Seattle patients, enrolled during active infection, were followed longitudinally. Using immunoSEQ multiplex PCR, the repertoire was profiled, and TCRdb retains in-frame clones only, with some absent. The table records about 340,000 clones, around 86% of them present only once. The data derive from a study of blood T cell repertoires in COVID-19. Study as a whole: Samples taken during acute and convalescent COVID-19 were collected in the United States, Italy and Spain. PBMCs, B-cell-depleted T cells, or T cells were the source of the cDNA or gDNA that made up the material.

CDR3 length: 13 residues. Trimming stripped 4 bases from V and 3 bases from J, with 12 bases between. Germline CDR1 reads GTSNPN; CDR2 reads SVGIG (reference sequence). The clonotype was recovered from a woman aged 45-59 years with COVID-19, enrolled during active disease. The sequencing sample was made of peripheral blood. The J gene is TRBJ1-2, the V gene TRBV30; a possible D gene is TRBD1 (6 bases). CDR3 DNA sequence: TGTGCCTGGACCGGACAGTCCGACTATGGCTACACCTTC. It is translated as CAWTGQSDYGYTF.